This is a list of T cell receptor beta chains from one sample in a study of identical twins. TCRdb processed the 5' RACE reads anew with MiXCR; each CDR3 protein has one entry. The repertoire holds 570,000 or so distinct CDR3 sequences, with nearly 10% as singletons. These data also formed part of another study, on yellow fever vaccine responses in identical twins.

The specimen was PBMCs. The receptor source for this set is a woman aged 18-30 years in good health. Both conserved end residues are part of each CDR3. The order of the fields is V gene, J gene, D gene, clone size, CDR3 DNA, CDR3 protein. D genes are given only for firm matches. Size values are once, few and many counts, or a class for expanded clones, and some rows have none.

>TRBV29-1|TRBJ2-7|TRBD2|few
TGCAGCGCCTGGACTAGCGTATACGAGCAGTACTTC
CSAWTSVYEQYF
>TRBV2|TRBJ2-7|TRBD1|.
TGTGCCAGCAGTGAAAGTCGGGACAGGGACTACGAGCAGTACTTC
CASSESRDRDYEQYF
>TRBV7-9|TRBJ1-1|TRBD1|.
TGTGCCAGCAGCTTAACAGGGGTGGGAACTGAAGCTTTCTTT
CASSLTGVGTEAFF
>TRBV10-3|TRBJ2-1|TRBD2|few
TGTGCCATCAGTGAAGGACTAGCGATCCTCAATGAGCAGTTCTTC
CAISEGLAILNEQFF
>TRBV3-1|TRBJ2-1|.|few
TGTGCCAGCAGCCAAGCGGGAGTGAATGAGCAGTTCTTC
CASSQAGVNEQFF
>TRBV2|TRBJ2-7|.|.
TGTGCCACTACCTTGAACAACCTTTACGAGCAGTACTTC
CATTLNNLYEQYF
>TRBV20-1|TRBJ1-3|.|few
TGCAGTGCTAGGGGGCTCTCTGGAAACACCATATATTTT
CSARGLSGNTIYF
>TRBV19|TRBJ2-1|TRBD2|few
TGTGCCAGCGGGACTAGCGGCTCCAATGAGCAGTTCTTC
CASGTSGSNEQFF
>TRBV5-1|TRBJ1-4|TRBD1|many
TGCGCCAGCAGTACCGGGACAGGGAATGAAAAACTGTTTTTT
CASSTGTGNEKLFF
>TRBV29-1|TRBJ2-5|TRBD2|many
TGCAGCGTTGACAGCGGGAGACAAGAGACCCAGTACTTC
CSVDSGRQETQYF
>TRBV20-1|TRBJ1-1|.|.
TGCAGTGCTAGAGATGTGATGACAACATTGAACACTGAAGCTTTCTTT
CSARDVMTTLNTEAFF
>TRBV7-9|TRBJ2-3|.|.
TGTGCCAGCAGCCCCGATGCGACCCCCGCGCAGTATTTT
CASSPDATPAQYF
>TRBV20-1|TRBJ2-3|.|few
TGCAGTGCTAGTAAAATAAAGCCGGGACTTCTGATGGTGGATACGCAGTATTTT
CSASKIKPGLLMVDTQYF
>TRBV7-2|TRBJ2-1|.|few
TGTGCCAGCAGCCCACGCTCCTCGGGGAATGAGCAGTTCTTC
CASSPRSSGNEQFF
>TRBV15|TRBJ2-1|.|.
TGTGCCACCAGCAGGGACACGAGCTCCTACAATGAGCAGTTCTTC
CATSRDTSSYNEQFF
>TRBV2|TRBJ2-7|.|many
TGTGCCAGCAGTGCTCAACTCGACAACTACGAGCAGTACTTC
CASSAQLDNYEQYF
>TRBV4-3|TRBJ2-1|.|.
TGCGCCAGCAGCCAAGACCGGGCACTAGCATACAATGAGCAGTTCTTC
CASSQDRALAYNEQFF
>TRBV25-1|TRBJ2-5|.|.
TGTGCCAGCAGTGAGGTGGGCCGAGGAGAGACCCAGTACTTC
CASSEVGRGETQYF
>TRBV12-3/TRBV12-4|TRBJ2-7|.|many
TGTGCCAGCAGTTTAGGCGGGCAGGGCGACGAGCAGTACTTC
CASSLGGQGDEQYF
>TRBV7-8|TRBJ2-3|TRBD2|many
TGTGCCAGCAGCTTATTAGCGGGAGGGTCCACAGATACGCAGTATTTT
CASSLLAGGSTDTQYF
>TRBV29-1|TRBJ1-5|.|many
TGCAGCGTTGGGTCAGGGGGCAATCAGCCCCAGCATTTT
CSVGSGGNQPQHF
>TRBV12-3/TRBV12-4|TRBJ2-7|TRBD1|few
TGTGCCAGCAGCCAAACCGGACAGGGCTCGGTGAAGTACTTC
CASSQTGQGSVKYF
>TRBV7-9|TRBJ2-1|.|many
TGTGCCAGCAGCTTAGCGGGAGTCTCCTACAATGAGCAGTTCTTC
CASSLAGVSYNEQFF
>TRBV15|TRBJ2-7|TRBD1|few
TGTGCCACCAGCACGGGACAGGGGGGACTCTACGAGCAGTACTTC
CATSTGQGGLYEQYF
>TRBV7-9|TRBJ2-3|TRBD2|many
TGTGCCAGCAGCCCCGGTGGGACTAGCGGGGATACGCAGTATTTT
CASSPGGTSGDTQYF
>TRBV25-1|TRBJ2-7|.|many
TGTGCCAGCAGTGATACAGGAGGCTCCTACGAGCAGTACTTC
CASSDTGGSYEQYF
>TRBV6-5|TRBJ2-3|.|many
TGTGCCAGCAGCCAGGGAGATACGCAGTATTTT
CASSQGDTQYF
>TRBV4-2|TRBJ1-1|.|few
TGTGCCAGCAGCCGGGAGGGGCCAAGCACTGAAGCTTTCTTT
CASSREGPSTEAFF
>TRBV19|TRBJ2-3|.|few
TGTGCCAGTAGTTTAGGGGTTCGCACAGATACGCAGTATTTT
CASSLGVRTDTQYF
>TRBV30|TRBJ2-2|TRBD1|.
TGTGCCTGGAGTGTCCCCGCGGGGACAGGGGGTCCCGAGACATACACCGGGGAGCTGTTTTTT
CAWSVPAGTGGPETYTGELFF
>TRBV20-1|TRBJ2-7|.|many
TGCAGTGCCCGGGAGATGGCCTACGAGCAGTACTTC
CSAREMAYEQYF
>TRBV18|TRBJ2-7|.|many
TGTGCCAGCTCACCGGGCAGAGACTACGAGCAGTACTTC
CASSPGRDYEQYF
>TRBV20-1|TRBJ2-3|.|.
TGCAGTGCTAGAGATGGGGCTGCGGTCACAGATACGCAGTATTTT
CSARDGAAVTDTQYF
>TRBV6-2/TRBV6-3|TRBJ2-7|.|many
TGTGCCAGCAGCCGGGGTAGTGAGCAGTACTTC
CASSRGSEQYF
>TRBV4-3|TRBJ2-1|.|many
TGCGCCAGCAGCCCCGAGGGGAGTCTGAACAATGAGCAGTTCTTC
CASSPEGSLNNEQFF
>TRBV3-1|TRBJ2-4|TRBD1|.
TGTGCCAGCAGCCCACAGGGACAGATGGCCAAAAACATTCAGTACTTC
CASSPQGQMAKNIQYF
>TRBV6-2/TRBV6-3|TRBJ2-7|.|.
TGTGCCAGCAGTTCGGGGCCTACCCTCTCCTACGAGCAGTACTTC
CASSSGPTLSYEQYF
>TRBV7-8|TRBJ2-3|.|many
TGTGCCAGCAGCGGATCGGGAGACTTCTCCTCAGTCACAGATACGCAGTATTTT
CASSGSGDFSSVTDTQYF
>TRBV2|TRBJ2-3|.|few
TGTGCCAGCAGTGGCGGGGGCCCGGCAGATACGCAGTATTTT
CASSGGGPADTQYF